This TCR beta chain stems from a study of T cells in Graves' hyperthyroidism and ophthalmopathy. The CDR3 loop spans 14 amino acids. CDR1 is MNHNS and CDR2 is SASEGT in the germline V gene. Trimming shortened V by 5 bases and J by 7 bases, and 18 bases separated the two germline ends. This clonotype was counted between two and nine times. RNA transcripts provided the source from which TCR beta CDR3 regions were amplified. The primer set for the first-round RT-PCR of the TCR CDR3 was HTBI. In TCRdb, the multiplex PCR reads were re-called with MiXCR into one record per CDR3 protein. The data contain around 440,000 distinct CDR3 sequences, around a sixth of them singletons. Patients aged 18 to 65 with hyperthyroidism were newly diagnosed, with duration under 2 months. A patient was excluded if there was uncontrolled infection, other autoimmune disease, pregnancy or lactation.

This sequence originates from a woman between 18 and 29 years old with Graves' hyperthyroidism. Sample: blood. The rearrangement links TRBV6-1 to TRBJ2-7; D possibly uses TRBD1 or TRBD2 (5 bases each). The CDR3 protein is CASSSRVPEGEQYF. The CDR3 DNA reads TGTGCCAGCAGTTCCCGGGTCCCAGAGGGGGAGCAGTACTTC.